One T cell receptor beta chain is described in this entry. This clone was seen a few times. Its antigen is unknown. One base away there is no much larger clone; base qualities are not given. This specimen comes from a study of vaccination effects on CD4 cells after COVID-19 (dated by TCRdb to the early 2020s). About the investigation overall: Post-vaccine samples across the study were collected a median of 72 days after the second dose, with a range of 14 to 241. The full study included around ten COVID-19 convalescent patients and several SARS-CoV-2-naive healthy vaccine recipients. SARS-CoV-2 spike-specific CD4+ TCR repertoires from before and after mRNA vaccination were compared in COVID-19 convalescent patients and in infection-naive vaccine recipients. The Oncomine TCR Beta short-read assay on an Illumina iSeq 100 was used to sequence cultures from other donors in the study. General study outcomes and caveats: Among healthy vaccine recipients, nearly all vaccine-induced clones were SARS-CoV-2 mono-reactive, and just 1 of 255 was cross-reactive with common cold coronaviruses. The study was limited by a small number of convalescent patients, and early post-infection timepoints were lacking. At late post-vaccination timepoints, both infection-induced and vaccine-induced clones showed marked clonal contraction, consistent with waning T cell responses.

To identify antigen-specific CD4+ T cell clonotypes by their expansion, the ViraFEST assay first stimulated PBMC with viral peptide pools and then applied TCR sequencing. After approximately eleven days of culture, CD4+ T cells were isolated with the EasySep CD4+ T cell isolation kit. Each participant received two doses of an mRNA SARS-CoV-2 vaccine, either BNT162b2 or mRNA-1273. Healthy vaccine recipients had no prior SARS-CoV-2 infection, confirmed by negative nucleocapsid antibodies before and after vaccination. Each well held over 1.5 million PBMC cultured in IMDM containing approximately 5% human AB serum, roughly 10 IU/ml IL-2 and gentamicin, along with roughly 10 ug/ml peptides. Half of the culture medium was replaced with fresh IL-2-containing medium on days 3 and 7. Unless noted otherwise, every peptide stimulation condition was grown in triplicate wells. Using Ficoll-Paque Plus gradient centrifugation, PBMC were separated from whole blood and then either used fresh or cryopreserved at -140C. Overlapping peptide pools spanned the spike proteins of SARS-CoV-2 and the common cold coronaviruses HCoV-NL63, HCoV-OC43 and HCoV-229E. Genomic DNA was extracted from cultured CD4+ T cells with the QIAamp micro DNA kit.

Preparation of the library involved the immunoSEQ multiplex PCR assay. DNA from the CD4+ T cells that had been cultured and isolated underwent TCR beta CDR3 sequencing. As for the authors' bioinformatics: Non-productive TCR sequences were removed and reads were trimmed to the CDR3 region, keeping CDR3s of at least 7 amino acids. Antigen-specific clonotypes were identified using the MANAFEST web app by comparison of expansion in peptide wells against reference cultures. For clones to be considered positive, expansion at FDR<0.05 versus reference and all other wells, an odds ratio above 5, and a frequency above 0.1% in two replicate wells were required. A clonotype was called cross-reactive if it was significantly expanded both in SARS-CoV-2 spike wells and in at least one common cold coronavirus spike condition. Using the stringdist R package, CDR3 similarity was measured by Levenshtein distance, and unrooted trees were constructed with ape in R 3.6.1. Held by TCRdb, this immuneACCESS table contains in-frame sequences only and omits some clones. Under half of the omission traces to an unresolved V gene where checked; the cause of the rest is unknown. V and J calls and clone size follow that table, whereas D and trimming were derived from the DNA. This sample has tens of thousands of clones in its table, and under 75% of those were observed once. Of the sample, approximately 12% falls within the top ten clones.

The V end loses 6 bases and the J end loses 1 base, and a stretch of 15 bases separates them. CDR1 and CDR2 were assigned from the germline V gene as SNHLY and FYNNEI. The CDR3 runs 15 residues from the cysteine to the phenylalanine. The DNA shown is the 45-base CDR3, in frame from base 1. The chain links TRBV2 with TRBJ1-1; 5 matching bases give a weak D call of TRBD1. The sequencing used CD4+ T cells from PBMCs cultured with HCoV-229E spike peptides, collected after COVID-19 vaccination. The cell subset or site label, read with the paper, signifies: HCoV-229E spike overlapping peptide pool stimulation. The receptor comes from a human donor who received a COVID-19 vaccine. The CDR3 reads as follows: CASRVRERRNTEAFF. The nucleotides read TGTGCCAGCAGGGTCAGGGAGCGTCGGAACACTGAAGCTTTCTTT.